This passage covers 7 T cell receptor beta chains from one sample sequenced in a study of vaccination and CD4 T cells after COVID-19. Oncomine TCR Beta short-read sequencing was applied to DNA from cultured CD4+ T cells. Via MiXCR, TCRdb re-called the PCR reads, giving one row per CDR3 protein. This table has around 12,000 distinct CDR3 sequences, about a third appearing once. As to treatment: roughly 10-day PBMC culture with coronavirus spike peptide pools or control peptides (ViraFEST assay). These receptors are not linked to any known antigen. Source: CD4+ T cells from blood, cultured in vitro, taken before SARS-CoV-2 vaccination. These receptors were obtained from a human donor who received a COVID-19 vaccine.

For the CDR3, the DNA is TGTGCCAGCAGTGACCTGGCAGATAACTATGGCTACACCTTC. Its protein is CASSDLADNYGYTF. This rearrangement joins TRBV2 to TRBJ1-2, with no clear D. CDR1 SNHLY and CDR2 FYNNEI come from the germline V gene. The V and J ends lost 3 bases and 1 base respectively, with 9 bases between them. The CDR3 is made up of 14 amino acids.

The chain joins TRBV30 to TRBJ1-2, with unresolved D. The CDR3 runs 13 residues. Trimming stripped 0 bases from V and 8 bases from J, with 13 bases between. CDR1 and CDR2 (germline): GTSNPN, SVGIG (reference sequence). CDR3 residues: CAWSVRGQRGYTF. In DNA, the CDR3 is TGTGCCTGGAGTGTACGAGGGCAAAGGGGCTACACCTTC.

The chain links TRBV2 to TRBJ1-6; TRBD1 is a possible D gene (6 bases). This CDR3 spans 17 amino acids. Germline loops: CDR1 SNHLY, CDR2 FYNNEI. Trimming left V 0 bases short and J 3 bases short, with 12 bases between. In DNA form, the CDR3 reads TGTGCCAGCAGTGAAGCGGGGGCAGGGAACTATAATTCACCCCTCCACTTT. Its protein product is CASSEAGAGNYNSPLHF.

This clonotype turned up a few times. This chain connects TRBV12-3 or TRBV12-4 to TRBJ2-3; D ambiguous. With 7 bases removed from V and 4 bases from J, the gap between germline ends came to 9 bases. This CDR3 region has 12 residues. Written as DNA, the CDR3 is TGTGCCAGCACCTACCTGTCAGATACGCAGTATTTT. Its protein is CASTYLSDTQYF.

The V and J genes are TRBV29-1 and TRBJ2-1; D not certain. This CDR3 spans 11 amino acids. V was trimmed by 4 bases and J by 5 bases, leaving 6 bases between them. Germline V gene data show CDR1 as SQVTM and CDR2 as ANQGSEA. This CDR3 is CSVVGNNEQFF. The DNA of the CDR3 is TGCAGCGTTGTTGGTAACAATGAGCAGTTCTTC.

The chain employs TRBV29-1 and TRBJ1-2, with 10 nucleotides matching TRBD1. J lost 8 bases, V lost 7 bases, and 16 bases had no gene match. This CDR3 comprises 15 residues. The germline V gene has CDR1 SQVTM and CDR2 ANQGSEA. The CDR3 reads CSAWGTGAPAGGYTF. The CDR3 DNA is TGCAGCGCCTGGGGGACAGGGGCCCCTGCGGGCGGCTACACCTTC.

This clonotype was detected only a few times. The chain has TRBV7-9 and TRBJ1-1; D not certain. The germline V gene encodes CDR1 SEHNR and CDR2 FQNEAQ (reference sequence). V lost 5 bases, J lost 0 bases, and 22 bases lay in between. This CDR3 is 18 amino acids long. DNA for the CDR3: TGTGCCAGCAGCCGGGGTCGGTATGGGCGAGGAATGAACACTGAAGCTTTCTTT. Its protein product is CASSRGRYGRGMNTEAFF.